Each of the 18 T cell receptor beta chains below was sequenced from the same sample in a study of T cell clonotyping in hematopoietic cell transplantation. Libraries were prepared by immunoSEQ multiplex PCR; TCRdb keeps only in-frame clonotypes and omits some of them. The table shows 6,000 or so clones, with approximately 78% occurring only once. The specimen comprised peripheral blood mononuclear cells, sampled 180 days after allogeneic stem cell transplant. These receptors came from a male patient aged 65-79 years who had an allogeneic stem cell transplant from an unrelated donor, so T cells may come from the graft donor. Some clones in this sample may be carry-over from other donors' samples.

This clone was seen only a few times. CDR3 sequence: CASSLEGGYYGYTF. For the CDR3, the DNA is TGCGCCAGCAGCTTGGAAGGGGGCTACTATGGCTACACCTTC. The rearrangement joins TRBV5-1 to TRBJ1-2; 7 nucleotides match TRBD1. The CDR3 runs 14 residues. Germline CDR1 SGHRS, CDR2 YFSETQ. Unmatched junction bases numbered 2, after V lost 0 bases and J lost 3 bases.

The CDR3 nucleotides are TGTGCCAGCAGCGGAACAAGACCAAACAATGAGCAGTTCTTC. Its translation: CASSGTRPNNEQFF. The chain combines TRBV11-2 with TRBJ2-1, with D unresolved. The V end was cut by 5 bases, the J end by 5 bases, with 13 bases between. This CDR3 spans 14 amino acids. From germline, CDR1 is SGHAT and CDR2 FQNNGV.

The chain recombines TRBV30 with TRBJ2-3, with 9 nucleotides matching TRBD1. The CDR3 spans 14 residues. Germline-derived CDR1 and CDR2 are GTSNPN and SVGIG (reference sequence). V shed 6 bases and J 4 bases; nucleotides not matched to a gene: 8. CDR3 DNA sequence: TGTGCCTGCACAAGGGACAGGGTTCCAGATACGCAGTATTTT. Translated: CACTRDRVPDTQYF.

This chain uses TRBV25-1 with TRBJ1-1; D is perhaps TRBD1 (6 bases). V was shortened by 0 bases and J by 8 bases, with 13 bases between the two germline ends. Germline CDR1 MGHDK, CDR2 SYGVNS. The CDR3 runs to 14 residues. The CDR3 loop reads CASSEYGRQAEAFF. As DNA, the CDR3 is TGTGCCAGCAGTGAATACGGGAGACAGGCCGAAGCTTTCTTT.

The chain carries TRBV20-1 and TRBJ2-7, with D hard to call. Germline V gene lookup returns CDR1 DFQATT and CDR2 SNEGSKA (reference sequence). The CDR3 is made up of 10 amino acids. The V gene lost 6 bases and the J gene lost 4 bases, with 7 bases spanning the gap. CDR3 sequence (DNA): TGCAGTGCAATCGATTACGAGCAGTACTTC. Its translation: CSAIDYEQYF.

DNA of the CDR3: TGTGCCTGGAGTGTAAGCTCCTACGAGCAGTACTTC. Its protein is CAWSVSSYEQYF. The V call is TRBV30, the J call TRBJ2-5, with unresolved D. The J call may be mistaken, given a closer DNA end match to TRBJ2-7. This CDR3 spans 12 amino acids. In germline, CDR1 is GTSNPN, CDR2 SVGIG (reference sequence).

The V and J genes are TRBV19 and TRBJ1-2, with 8 positions matching TRBD1. Germline assignment: CDR1 LNHDA and CDR2 SQIVND (reference sequence). This CDR3 contains 16 residues. Trimming took 4 bases from V and 7 from J; bases not matched to a gene: 14. The CDR3 DNA sequence: TGTGCCAGTAGTAGGGTGGACAGGGTTTTCGGAAGTGGCTACACCTTC. This codes for CASSRVDRVFGSGYTF.

V is TRBV29-1 and J is TRBJ2-6; D is ambiguous. CDR1 SQVTM and CDR2 ANQGSEA come from the germline V gene. V was pared by 7 bases and J by 0 bases, with 16 bases between. The CDR3 runs 16 residues. The CDR3 DNA follows: TGCAGCGCCCTGAAGGGCGGTCGCTCTGGGGCCAACGTCCTGACTTTC. Translation gives CSALKGGRSGANVLTF. The full variable domain, rest sourced from reference TRBV29-1 and TRBJ2-6, is SAVISQKPSRDICQRGTSLTIQCQVDSQVTMMFWYRQQPGQSLTLIATANQGSEATYESGFVIDKFPISRPNLTFSTLTVSNMSPEDSSIYLCSALKGGRSGANVLTFGAGSRLTVL.

The gene calls are TRBV28 and TRBJ1-2; D is perhaps TRBD1 (5 bases). The V and J ends lost 4 bases and 1 base respectively, with 25 bases between them. This CDR3 contains 19 residues. Germline V gives CDR1 MDHEN, CDR2 SYDVKM. The CDR3 DNA is TGTGCCAGCAGTTCCCGGATGGTCAGGGAGGAGGGGATTAACTATGGCTACACCTTC. Amino acid sequence: CASSSRMVREEGINYGYTF.

The chain combines TRBV5-6 with TRBJ1-2; D is unclear. The CDR3 sequence is 15 residues long. Between the trimmed V and J ends, which lost 5 bases and 5 bases, there was a span of 19 bases. In germline, CDR1 is SGHDT, CDR2 YYEEEE. The CDR3 nucleotides read TGTGCCAGCAGGGAGGCGGGCATATTTACTTATGGCTACACCTTC. Translated, it gives CASREAGIFTYGYTF.

The CDR3 DNA is TGCGCCAGCAGCTTGGTAATGAGCGCCAGCACAGATACGCAGTATTTT. Amino acids: CASSLVMSASTDTQYF. The genes are TRBV5-1 and TRBJ2-3; D not certain. CDR3 length equals 16 residues. Germline loops: CDR1 SGHRS, CDR2 YFSETQ. The germline V and J ends were trimmed by 0 bases and 0 bases, with 11 bases remaining between them.

The rearrangement joins TRBV19 to TRBJ1-5; D remains ambiguous. This CDR3 comprises 12 residues. CDR1 is LNHDA and CDR2 is SQIVND in the germline V gene (reference sequence). V gave up 4 bases and J gave up 11 bases, with 12 bases separating them. CDR3 in DNA: TGTGCCAGTAGTAATCGCCTCGCGGCCCAGCATTTT. Protein sequence: CASSNRLAAQHF.

The genes are TRBV5-6 and TRBJ2-2; possibly TRBD2 for D (6 bases). The CDR3 is 14 residues long. CDR1 and CDR2 (germline): SGHDT, YYEEEE. Between the trimmed V and J ends, which lost 0 bases and 6 bases, there was a span of 9 bases. The CDR3 nucleotides read TGTGCCAGCAGCTTGGGTCTAGCGCCCGGGGAGCTGTTTTTT. Its protein is CASSLGLAPGELFF.

The chain joins TRBV19 to TRBJ2-6; tentative D call: TRBD1 (6 bases). The V end lost 5 bases, the J end lost 0 bases, and 20 bases lay between the germline ends. Germline CDR1 LNHDA, CDR2 SQIVND (reference sequence). CDR3 length: 19 amino acids. DNA for the CDR3: TGTGCCAGTAGTGCCAGAGCAGGGGCCCGTCCCTCTGGGGCCAACGTCCTGACTTTC. Translating gives CASSARAGARPSGANVLTF.

The chain recombines TRBV2 with TRBJ2-7, with D perhaps matching TRBD1 (6 bases). The germline V and J ends were trimmed by 2 bases and 6 bases, with 11 bases remaining between them. This CDR3 region has 13 residues. Per the germline V gene, CDR1 is SNHLY and CDR2 is FYNNEI. CDR3 coding DNA: TGTGCCAGCAGTGAACAGGGGATAAGCGAGCAGTACTTC. Its translation: CASSEQGISEQYF. Variable domain in full (rest from reference TRBV2 and TRBJ2-7): EPEVTQTPSHQVTQMGQEVILRCVPISNHLYFYWYRQILGQKVEFLVSFYNNEISEKSEIFDDQFSVERPDGSNFTLKIRSTKLEDSAMYFCASSEQGISEQYFGPGTRLTVT.

The genes are TRBV4-3 and TRBJ2-1, with D unclear. Germline V lookup: CDR1 LGHNA, CDR2 YSLEER. The V gene lost 0 bases and the J gene lost 7 bases, with 16 bases spanning the gap. The CDR3 has 16 amino acids. CDR3 sequence (DNA): TGCGCCAGCAGCCAAGATTCCGGATCGGTCTATAATGAGCAGTTCTTC. Translation: CASSQDSGSVYNEQFF.

The chain recombines TRBV25-1 with TRBJ2-5; 8 positions match TRBD2. Germline V gene data show CDR1 as MGHDK and CDR2 as SYGVNS. The CDR3 spans 15 residues. Trimming cost V 1 base and J 5 bases; bases outside gene matches: 6. The CDR3 protein is CASSELGGRKETQYF. CDR3 nucleotides: TGTGCCAGCAGTGAATTAGGCGGGAGGAAGGAGACCCAGTACTTC.

The chain employs TRBV5-1 and TRBJ2-7; possibly TRBD1 for D (5 bases). This CDR3 comprises 13 residues. CDR1 and CDR2 from the germline V gene are SGHRS and YFSETQ. Trimming took off 2 bases at V and 3 bases at J, with 9 bases between the two ends. The CDR3 DNA sequence: TGCGCCAGCAGCTTAGCGACAGACTACGAGCAGTACTTC. Translated: CASSLATDYEQYF.